Listed below are T cell receptor beta chains from one sample, sequenced in a study of blood T cell repertoires in COVID-19. Assay used: immunoSEQ multiplex PCR; TCRdb lists only in-frame clones, some missing. The table has roughly 100,000 clones, 80% to 90% seen once. The sequenced material came from peripheral blood. The source of these receptors is a woman in her seventies with acute or convalescent COVID-19. The CDR3 runs from the conserved cysteine through the conserved F or W. The order of the fields is clone size, V gene, J gene, D gene, CDR3 DNA, CDR3 protein. A D gene is named only where the DNA matches it firmly. Size values are once, few and many counts, or a class for expanded clones, and some rows have none.

NA,TRBV6-5,TRBJ2-7,TRBD2,TGTGCCAGCAGTTTAGCGGGGGGAGGGTACGAGCAGTACTTC,CASSLAGGGYEQYF
NA,TRBV25-1,TRBJ2-3,TRBD2,TGTGCCAGCAGTGTCCCGGGACTAGTTGAAACAGATACGCAGTATTTT,CASSVPGLVETDTQYF
few,TRBV4-1,TRBJ1-5,NA,TGCGCCAGCAGCCAAGTGGGGGGAAGGAGCAATCAGCCCCAGCATTTT,CASSQVGGRSNQPQHF
NA,TRBV27,TRBJ2-5,NA,TGTGCCAGCAGTACACAGGGTTTAGAGACCCAGTACTTC,CASSTQGLETQYF
NA,TRBV27,TRBJ1-5,TRBD1,TGTGCCAGCAGTTTGTTACAGGGGGTGCGCAGTCAGCCCCAGCATTTT,CASSLLQGVRSQPQHF
few,TRBV4-1,TRBJ1-4,TRBD1,TGCGCCAGCAGCCAGGGACAGGGGGGGGATGAAAAACTGTTTTTT,CASSQGQGGDEKLFF
NA,TRBV20-1,TRBJ2-5,NA,TGCAGTGCTACCCCCAAAGAGACCCAGTACTTC,CSATPKETQYF
once,TRBV13,TRBJ2-2,NA,TGTGCCAGCAGCCCAGTACAGGGTTCCGGGGAGCTGTTTTTT,CASSPVQGSGELFF
NA,TRBV18,TRBJ2-7,NA,TGTGCCAGCTCACCCCCCGTACACAGGTACGAGCAGTACTTC,CASSPPVHRYEQYF
NA,TRBV3-1/TRBV3-2,TRBJ1-3,NA,TGTGCCAGCAGCGATGGGCCGAACACCATATATTTT,CASSDGPNTIYF
few,TRBV13,TRBJ1-2,TRBD1,TGTGCCAGCAGCTTCTCGGGACAGGGTGTCTATGGCTACACCTTC,CASSFSGQGVYGYTF
NA,TRBV4-3,TRBJ2-2,NA,TGCGCCAGCAGCCCAGGGTACGGGGAGCTGTTTTTT,CASSPGYGELFF
NA,TRBV4-3,TRBJ2-1,NA,TGCGCCAGCAGCCACAGGACAGAAGGGAATGAGCAGTTCTTC,CASSHRTEGNEQFF
NA,TRBV5-1,TRBJ2-4,NA,TGCGCCAGCAGCTTCCGGCAGACGGGTTACATTCAGTACTTC,CASSFRQTGYIQYF
once,TRBV5-1,TRBJ2-1,TRBD2,TGCGCCAGCAGCTTGGGGGGCGGGAGCTACAATGAGCAGTTCTTC,CASSLGGGSYNEQFF
NA,TRBV6-4,TRBJ2-1,NA,TGTGCCAGCAGCCCTAGACTAGGGTACAATGAGCAGTTCTTC,CASSPRLGYNEQFF
NA,TRBV7-3,TRBJ2-3,TRBD1,TGTGCCAGCAGCTTATACCCACCCGGACAGGGGGCCCTCCCAGATACGCAGTATTTT,CASSLYPPGQGALPDTQYF
NA,TRBV19,TRBJ2-7,TRBD2,TGTGCCAGTAGTTATAGCGGGGGGCATCCTCCTAACGAGCAGTACTTC,CASSYSGGHPPNEQYF
NA,TRBV5-1,TRBJ2-1,TRBD2,TGCGCCAGCAGCGGAGAGCGGGGGGCCCTCTCCTACAATGAGCAGTTCTTC,CASSGERGALSYNEQFF
NA,TRBV30,TRBJ1-2,NA,TGTGCCTGGAGTTTGGGCAGGGTAGAGTGGGACTATGGCTACACCTTC,CAWSLGRVEWDYGYTF
NA,TRBV5-8,TRBJ1-1,NA,TGTGCCAGCAGCTTGCTCATGGGAGGGAACACTGAAGCTTTCTTT,CASSLLMGGNTEAFF
NA,TRBV10-3,TRBJ2-2,NA,TGTGCCATCAGTGAGTCGACAGGGAGGTATGACACCGGGGAGCTGTTTTTT,CAISESTGRYDTGELFF
NA,TRBV19,TRBJ2-5,TRBD2,TGTGCCAGTAGTAACCCTTGGGGGGGGGAGACCCAGTACTTC,CASSNPWGGETQYF
NA,TRBV5-1,TRBJ2-3,TRBD2,TGCGCCAGCAGCTGGGGGGGAGTGGGAGATACGCAGTATTTT,CASSWGGVGDTQYF
NA,TRBV27,TRBJ1-1,NA,TGTGCCAGCAGTGTTAGGGGTAATGTGGGCACTGAAGCTTTCTTT,CASSVRGNVGTEAFF
once,TRBV10-3,TRBJ2-2,TRBD2,TGTGCCATCAGTGAGAGCGGGGGGGCGTCCGGGGAGCTGTTTTTT,CAISESGGASGELFF
NA,TRBV7-6,TRBJ1-5,TRBD1,TGTGCCAGCAGCTTAGTGGAGTCGACAGGGGCCGCGGGCAATCAGCCCCAGCATTTT,CASSLVESTGAAGNQPQHF
NA,TRBV5-6,TRBJ1-2,TRBD1,TGTGCCAGCAGCCACCTAAGGGGGACAGGCACCTTTAACTATGGCTACACCTTC,CASSHLRGTGTFNYGYTF
NA,TRBV28,TRBJ2-3,NA,TGTGCCAGCGGAAGAGGGAGAGGGACAGATACGCAGTATTTT,CASGRGRGTDTQYF
NA,TRBV27,TRBJ2-1,NA,TGTGCCAGCACCGCTGGGCAGGGGATAGGGTACAATGAGCAGTTCTTC,CASTAGQGIGYNEQFF
few,TRBV29-1,TRBJ1-1,NA,TGCAGCGTTGAAGAACTAGGGGGCACTGAAGCTTTCTTT,CSVEELGGTEAFF
NA,TRBV5-1,TRBJ2-6,NA,TGCGCCAGCAGCTTGGTCGGGGGAGCTGGGGCCAACGTCCTGACTTTC,CASSLVGGAGANVLTF
few,TRBV30,TRBJ1-1,NA,TGTGCCTGGACGCGGGTCACTGAAGCTTTCTTT,CAWTRVTEAFF
NA,TRBV4-3,TRBJ2-3,TRBD2,TGCGCCAGCAGCCAAGAAGCGGGGGGGTTTTGGCAGTATTTT,CASSQEAGGFWQYF
NA,TRBV18,TRBJ2-7,TRBD1,TGTGCCAGCTCACCTGTACAGGGGCGTACCTACGAGCAGTACTTC,CASSPVQGRTYEQYF
NA,TRBV6-2/TRBV6-3,TRBJ1-1,NA,TGTGCCAGCAGTCCGCGAAAAAACACTGAAGCTTTCTTT,CASSPRKNTEAFF
NA,TRBV6-2/TRBV6-3,TRBJ2-1,NA,TGTGCCAGCAGTTACCCTTTAGGAACCGCGGGGCGGATCAATGAGCAGTTCTTC,CASSYPLGTAGRINEQFF
once,TRBV6-7,TRBJ1-2,NA,TGTGCCAGCAGAAGACCGGACAGAGGCTACACCTTC,CASRRPDRGYTF
NA,TRBV10-3,TRBJ1-4,NA,TGTGCCATCAGTGACGACAGGTTGTCCGCGACTAATGAAAAACTGTTTTTT,CAISDDRLSATNEKLFF
NA,TRBV19,TRBJ2-7,NA,TGTGCCAGTATATCCGGGACATACGCCTACGAGCAGTACTTC,CASISGTYAYEQYF
NA,TRBV7-9,TRBJ1-2,NA,TGTGCCAGCAGCCTTACCACTATCGGGGTTTTCACCTTC,CASSLTTIGVFTF
NA,TRBV4-1,TRBJ1-6,NA,TGCGCCAGCAGTCCAAGAGAACAGGGCTTGGCACCCCTCCACTTT,CASSPREQGLAPLHF
NA,TRBV15,TRBJ2-7,NA,TGTGCCACCAGCAGAGGGGGAACAGGAGCCTACGAGCAGTACTTC,CATSRGGTGAYEQYF
NA,TRBV11-3,TRBJ2-1,TRBD2,TGTGCCAGCAGCGCAAGTCCTAGCGGTAGTGCCGGTGAGCAGTTCTTC,CASSASPSGSAGEQFF
NA,TRBV28,TRBJ1-2,TRBD1,TGTGCCAGCAGCGATACCGGGACAGGGTTCTATGGCTACACCTTC,CASSDTGTGFYGYTF
NA,TRBV5-4,TRBJ2-2,NA,TGTGCCAGCTCTCTTACTCGGTCCGGGGAGCTGTTTTTT,CASSLTRSGELFF
NA,TRBV30,TRBJ1-2,NA,TGTGCCTGGAGTGTACAGGGATTGAACTATGGCTACACCTTC,CAWSVQGLNYGYTF
NA,TRBV30,TRBJ2-4,TRBD2,TGTGCCTGGGCCGGGACTAGCGGGATCTGGTACTTC,CAWAGTSGIWYF
NA,TRBV29-1,TRBJ2-5,TRBD2,TGCAGCGTGAAAGCGGGAGGTGGGGAGACCCAGTACTTC,CSVKAGGGETQYF
NA,TRBV5-4,TRBJ2-7,TRBD2,TGTGCCAGCAGCTTGGGGCTAGCGGGGGAGCAGTACTTC,CASSLGLAGEQYF
once,TRBV19,TRBJ2-6,NA,TGTGCCAGTAGTATATGGCACTCTGGGGCCAACGTCCTGACTTTC,CASSIWHSGANVLTF
NA,TRBV28,TRBJ1-1,NA,TGTGCCAGCAGTTCATCGAACACTGAAGCTTTCTTT,CASSSSNTEAFF
NA,TRBV19,TRBJ1-6,NA,TGTGCCAGTAGGGCCGCCAGGGCGCTGAATTCACCCCTCCACTTT,CASRAARALNSPLHF
NA,TRBV5-1,TRBJ2-7,TRBD1,TGCGCCAGCAGCTTGGACAGGGGCTACGAGCAGTACTTC,CASSLDRGYEQYF
NA,TRBV27,TRBJ2-5,TRBD2,TGTGCCAGCAGTCAAGGCCTGACTAGCGGGGGGCAAGAGACCCAGTACTTC,CASSQGLTSGGQETQYF
NA,TRBV30,TRBJ1-6,NA,TGTGCCTGGAGTGTCGAGGCACTCCCTAATTCACCCCTCCACTTT,CAWSVEALPNSPLHF
once,TRBV10-1,TRBJ1-1,TRBD1,TGCGCCATGATACAGGGGGAAGGGTTGTTGAACACTGAAGCTTTCTTT,CAMIQGEGLLNTEAFF
NA,TRBV5-1,TRBJ2-3,NA,TGCGCCAGCAGCCCCTACGGATCCGGGGGTTTAACAGATACGCAGTATTTT,CASSPYGSGGLTDTQYF